This T cell receptor (beta chain) was recovered during a study of T-cell memory formation after mild COVID-19. Study results and limitations: Memory from before infection featured some responding clones, which suggests cross-reactive memory joined. Clones shrinking from day 15 to 85 showed even CD4/CD8 mixes; later expanders tilted CD4+.

TCR alpha and TCR beta cDNA libraries carrying sample barcodes and UMIs came from 5'RACE with constant-segment primers. TCRdb re-analysed the 5' RACE reads in MiXCR, keeping a single row per CDR3 protein. The sample has some 150,000 distinct CDR3 sequences; around 21% are singletons. Details on this clonotype: Its cognate antigen is unknown.

Germline V CDR1 and CDR2: SGHRS, YFSETQ. The V segment lost 4 bases and the J segment 0 bases; nucleotides outside the gene matches: 5. This CDR3 has 16 residues. This receptor was obtained from an adult woman who had mild COVID-19 (a few samples of this study predate the infection). Cell type and time point are not known. The sequencing input was PBMCs or a T cell subset sorted from them (not recorded which). V and J are TRBV5-1 and TRBJ1-3, with 9 nucleotides matching TRBD1. CDR3 DNA sequence: TGCGCCAGCAGCCAGGGACAGGGTATCTCTGGAAACACCATATATTTT. Protein: CASSQGQGISGNTIYF.